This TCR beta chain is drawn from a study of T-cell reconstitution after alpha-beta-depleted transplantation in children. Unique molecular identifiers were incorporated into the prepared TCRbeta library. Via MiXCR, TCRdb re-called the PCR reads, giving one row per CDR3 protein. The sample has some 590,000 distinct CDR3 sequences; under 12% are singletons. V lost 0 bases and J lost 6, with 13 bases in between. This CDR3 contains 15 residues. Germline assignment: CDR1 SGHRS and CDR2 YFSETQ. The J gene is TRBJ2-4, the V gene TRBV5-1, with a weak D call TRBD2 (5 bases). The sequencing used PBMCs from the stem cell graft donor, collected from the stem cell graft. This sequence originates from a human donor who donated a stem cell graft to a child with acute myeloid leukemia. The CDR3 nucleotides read TGCGCCAGCAGCTTGGTTCTTGGGGAGCGAAACATTCAGTACTTC. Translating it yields CASSLVLGERNIQYF.